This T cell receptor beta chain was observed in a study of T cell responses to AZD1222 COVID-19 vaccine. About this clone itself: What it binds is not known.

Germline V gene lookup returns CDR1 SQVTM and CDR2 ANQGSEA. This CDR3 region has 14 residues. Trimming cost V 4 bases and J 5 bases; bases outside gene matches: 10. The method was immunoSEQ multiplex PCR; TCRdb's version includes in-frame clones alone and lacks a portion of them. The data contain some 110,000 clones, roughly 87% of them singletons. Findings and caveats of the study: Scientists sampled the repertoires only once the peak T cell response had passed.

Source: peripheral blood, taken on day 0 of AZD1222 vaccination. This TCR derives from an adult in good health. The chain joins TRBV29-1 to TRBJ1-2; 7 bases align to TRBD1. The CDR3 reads CSVGYRGLPYGYTF. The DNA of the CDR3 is TGCAGCGTTGGGTACAGGGGCCTTCCTTATGGCTACACCTTC.